Presented here are 21 T cell receptor beta chains from one specimen sequenced in a study of monozygotic twins with inflammatory bowel disease. TCRdb re-called the 5' RACE reads and shows each CDR3 protein once, DNA omitted. Here the sample table reports about 380,000 distinct CDR3 sequences. The source material was blood. These TCRs come from a human donor with ulcerative colitis or Crohn's disease, or a healthy co-twin of an affected twin (not recorded which).

V is TRBV4-3 and J is TRBJ1-1. The CDR3 totals 14 residues. From germline, CDR1 is LGHNA and CDR2 YSLEER. CDR3 in amino acids: CASSRKTRNTEAFF.

The chain has TRBV29-1 and TRBJ2-7; with no DNA, the TCRdb D assignment of TRBD1 cannot be verified. CDR1 and CDR2 (germline): SQVTM, ANQGSEA. CDR3 size: 15 residues. CDR3 region: CSVHDAGQGIYEQYF.

The rearrangement joins TRBV19 to TRBJ2-2; checking the TCRdb D call of TRBD2 is not possible without DNA. Per the germline V gene, CDR1 is LNHDA and CDR2 is SQIVND (reference sequence). CDR3 length: 15 amino acids. The CDR3 region is CASSKWGSGTGELFF.

The chain combines TRBV5-1 with TRBJ2-7; as DNA is missing, the TRBD2 call by TCRdb cannot be tested. CDR3 length: 14 amino acids. Germline V CDR1 and CDR2: SGHRS, YFSETQ. The CDR3 is CASSLWDSGGEQYF. Combining the CDR3 with reference TRBV5-1 and TRBJ2-7 gives the whole variable domain KAGVTQTPRYLIKTRGQQVTLSCSPISGHRSVSWYQQTPGQGLQFLFEYFSETQRNKGNFPGRFSGRQFSNSRSEMNVSTLELGDSALYLCASSLWDSGGEQYFGPGTRLTVT.

This sequence joins TRBV19 and TRBJ2-3; there is no DNA to check the TCRdb D call of TRBD1. The CDR3 has 12 amino acids. Germline V gene data show CDR1 as LNHDA and CDR2 as SQIVND (reference sequence). Here the CDR3 reads CASSSRQGTQYF.

The chain has TRBV9 and TRBJ2-7; absent DNA, TCRdb's TRBD1 call cannot be checked. The CDR3 has 16 amino acids. Germline V gene lookup returns CDR1 SGDLS and CDR2 YYNGEE. The CDR3 sequence is CASSVANGKSSYEQYF.

The rearrangement links TRBV4-3 to TRBJ2-7. This CDR3 region has 16 residues. The germline CDR1 and CDR2 sequences are LGHNA and YSLEER. The CDR3 spells CASSPTTLDPSYEQYF.

The CDR3 loop is CASSLYEGRMTGELFF. The chain recombines TRBV7-2 with TRBJ2-2; TCRdb's D gene call, TRBD2, goes unchecked for lack of DNA. The CDR3 runs to 16 residues. The germline V gene encodes CDR1 SGHTA and CDR2 FQGNSA.

The V and J genes are TRBV12-3 or TRBV12-4 and TRBJ2-1; TCRdb's assignment of TRBD2 cannot be checked, as there is no DNA. CDR3 length: 15 residues. The CDR3 region is CASRRRGVAANEQFF.

The V call is TRBV5-1, the J call TRBJ2-5; TCRdb's D call of TRBD1 is untestable without DNA. Germline-derived CDR1 and CDR2 are SGHRS and YFSETQ. This CDR3 has 15 residues. CDR3 sequence: CASTHEVRAQETQYF.

This chain uses TRBV7-8 with TRBJ1-3. The CDR3 sequence is 16 residues long. Germline CDR1 reads SGHVS; CDR2 reads FQNEAQ. This CDR3 reads CASSLDRALSGNTIYF.

The CDR3: CASSVRGDRSNYGYTF. The gene calls are TRBV9 and TRBJ1-2; TCRdb lists TRBD1, though no DNA is available to test this call. Germline V CDR1 and CDR2: SGDLS, YYNGEE. The CDR3 extends over 16 amino acids.

The chain joins TRBV7-3 to TRBJ1-1; the D call of TRBD1 rests on TCRdb alone, since no DNA is present to check it. The CDR3 is 16 residues long. Germline CDR1 and CDR2: SGHTA and FQGTGA. CDR3 region: CASSLNGRTMNTEAFF. Filled out from reference TRBV7-3 and TRBJ1-1, the complete variable domain reads GAGVSQTPSNKVTEKGKYVELRCDPISGHTALYWYRQSLGQGPEFLIYFQGTGAADDSGLPNDRFFAVRPEGSVSTLKIQRTERGDSAVYLCASSLNGRTMNTEAFFGQGTRLTVV.

The chain uses TRBV2 and TRBJ2-4; the TCRdb D gene call, TRBD2, has no DNA to confirm it. Germline V gene lookup returns CDR1 SNHLY and CDR2 FYNNEI. The CDR3 is 12 residues long. This chain's CDR3 is CASSESASMQYF.

The chain carries TRBV20-1 and TRBJ2-5; TCRdb's assignment of TRBD1 cannot be checked, as there is no DNA. This CDR3 contains 13 residues. CDR1 DFQATT and CDR2 SNEGSKA come from the germline V gene (reference sequence). The CDR3 loop reads CSARDTFRVTQYF.

The chain combines TRBV5-1 with TRBJ1-1. This CDR3 comprises 14 residues. The germline V gene encodes CDR1 SGHRS and CDR2 YFSETQ. The CDR3 sequence is CASSWGGLGDEAFF.

The rearrangement joins TRBV5-1 to TRBJ2-4; the TCRdb D gene call, TRBD2, has no DNA to confirm it. Germline values: CDR1 SGHRS, CDR2 YFSETQ. The CDR3 is 15 residues long. The CDR3 loop is CASSLDPGRENIQYF.

V is TRBV20-1 and J is TRBJ1-6; lacking DNA, the TRBD1 call made by TCRdb goes unchecked. The germline V gene encodes CDR1 DFQATT and CDR2 SNEGSKA (reference sequence). The CDR3 is 16 amino acids. The CDR3 sequence is CSARVYRASYNSPLHF.

The rearrangement joins TRBV2 to TRBJ2-7. Germline CDR1 and CDR2: SNHLY and FYNNEI. CDR3 length equals 12 residues. CDR3 in amino acids: CATTDFLREQYF.

The chain couples TRBV7-9 to TRBJ2-1; TCRdb selects TRBD2, and the lack of DNA leaves this call unchecked. Germline assignment: CDR1 SEHNR and CDR2 FQNEAQ (reference sequence). The CDR3 totals 15 residues. CDR3 protein: CASSLGSSRYNEQFF.

The chain is built from TRBV20-1 and TRBJ2-1; TCRdb lists TRBD2, though no DNA is available to test this call. The CDR3 loop spans 16 amino acids. Per germline, CDR1 DFQATT and CDR2 SNEGSKA (reference sequence). The CDR3 reads CSARGLGLRSYNEQFF.